This TCR beta chain was observed in a study of T-cell memory formation after mild COVID-19. TCRdb itself ran the 5' RACE reads through MiXCR, one entry per CDR3 protein. The repertoire has around 450,000 distinct CDR3 sequences, approximately 24% of them found once; the top ten carry about 8.7%. This CDR3 spans 13 amino acids. Trimming removed 3 bases from V and 1 base from J, with 6 bases in between. CDR1 and CDR2 (germline): SEHNR, FQNEAQ (reference sequence). This clonotype was detected many times. No antigen is known for it. Study observations and caveats: Those CD4+ clones that contracted were mainly in CM and EM (CD8+ ones in EMRA). A subset of responding clones appeared in pre-infection memory, suggesting cross-reactive memory joined. Day 15 to 85 contracting clones showed balanced CD4/CD8; later expanders leaned CD4+.

The specimen sequenced was PBMCs or a T cell subset sorted from them (not recorded which). The sequence was obtained from an adult woman who had mild COVID-19 (a few samples of this study predate the infection). Cell type and time point are not known. V and J are TRBV7-9 and TRBJ1-1, with D maybe TRBD1 (5 bases). CDR3 bases: TGTGCCAGCAGCTTTACAGGGAACACTGAAGCTTTCTTT. It yields the protein CASSFTGNTEAFF.